Here is one T cell receptor (beta chain) with its context. The data derive from a study of T cell changes during pregnancy in multiple sclerosis. The length of the CDR3 is 19 residues. Germline-derived CDR1 and CDR2 are MNHNS and SASEGT. The V end was cut by 2 bases, the J end by 8 bases, with 28 bases between. Measured with immunoSEQ multiplex PCR; TCRdb has only the in-frame clones, and not every one. The table records 58,000 or so clones, around 90% of them present only once. This sequence originates from a female donor with multiple sclerosis, enrolled in a pregnancy study. V and J are TRBV6-1 and TRBJ2-1; perhaps TRBD2 as D (7 bases). The material was CD4+ T cells from peripheral blood mononuclear cells, obtained in the third trimester of pregnancy. The CDR3 reads CASSEQGWEVRGGGDEQFF. CDR3 nucleotide sequence: TGTGCCAGCAGTGAACAGGGCTGGGAGGTCAGGGGCGGGGGCGATGAGCAGTTCTTC.